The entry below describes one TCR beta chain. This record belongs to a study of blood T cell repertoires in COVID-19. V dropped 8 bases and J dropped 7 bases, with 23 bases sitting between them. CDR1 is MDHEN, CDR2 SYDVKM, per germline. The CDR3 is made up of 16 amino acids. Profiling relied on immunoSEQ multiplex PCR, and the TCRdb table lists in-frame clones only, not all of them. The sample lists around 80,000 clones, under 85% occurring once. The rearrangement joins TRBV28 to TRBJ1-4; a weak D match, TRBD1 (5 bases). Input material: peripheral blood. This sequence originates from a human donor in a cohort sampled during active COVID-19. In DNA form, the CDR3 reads TGTGCCAGCGTCGGAAGGACCGGGACTCTGGTTGAAAAACTGTTTTTT. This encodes CASVGRTGTLVEKLFF.